This record concerns one T cell receptor beta chain sequence. The CDR3 has 15 residues. V was trimmed by 4 bases and J by 3 bases, leaving 17 bases between them. Germline lookup yields CDR1 SGHRS and CDR2 YFSETQ. This entry comes from a study of T cell responses to AZD1222 COVID-19 vaccine. Clones were read by immunoSEQ multiplex PCR, and TCRdb kept only the in-frame ones, dropping some. The profile shows tens of thousands of clones, approximately 90% of them singletons. The chain couples TRBV5-1 to TRBJ2-7, with D possibly being TRBD1 or TRBD2 (5 bases each). The sequencing here drew on peripheral blood, taken on day 0 of MenACWY control vaccination. This receptor was identified in an adult in good health. This CDR3 reads CASSLEVGDYYEQYF. The CDR3 DNA reads as TGCGCCAGCAGCCTAGAGGTGGGGGATTACTACGAGCAGTACTTC.